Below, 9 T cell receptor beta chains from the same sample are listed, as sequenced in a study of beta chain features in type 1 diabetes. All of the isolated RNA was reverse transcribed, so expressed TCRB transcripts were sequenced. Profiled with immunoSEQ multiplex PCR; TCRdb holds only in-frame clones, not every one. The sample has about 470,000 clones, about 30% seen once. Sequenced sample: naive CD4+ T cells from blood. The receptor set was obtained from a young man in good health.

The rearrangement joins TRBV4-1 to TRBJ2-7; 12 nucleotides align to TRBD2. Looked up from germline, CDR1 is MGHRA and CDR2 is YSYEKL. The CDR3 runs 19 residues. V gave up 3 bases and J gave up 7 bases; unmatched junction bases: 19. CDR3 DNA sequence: TGCGCCAGCAGCCAGAGACTAGCGGGAGTTAGCCCCACTAGGGGTGAGCAGTACTTC. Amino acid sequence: CASSQRLAGVSPTRGEQYF.

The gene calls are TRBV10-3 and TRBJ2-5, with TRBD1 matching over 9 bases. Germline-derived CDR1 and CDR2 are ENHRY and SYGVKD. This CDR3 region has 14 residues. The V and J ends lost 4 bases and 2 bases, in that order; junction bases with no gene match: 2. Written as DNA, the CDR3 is TGTGCCATCAGTGTGGGGACAGGGCAAGAGACCCAGTACTTC. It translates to CAISVGTGQETQYF.

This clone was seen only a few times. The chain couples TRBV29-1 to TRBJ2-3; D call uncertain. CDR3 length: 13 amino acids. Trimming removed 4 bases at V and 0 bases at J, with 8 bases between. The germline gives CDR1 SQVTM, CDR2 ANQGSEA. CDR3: CSVAPQSTDTQYF. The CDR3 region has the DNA TGCAGCGTTGCGCCGCAGAGCACAGATACGCAGTATTTT.

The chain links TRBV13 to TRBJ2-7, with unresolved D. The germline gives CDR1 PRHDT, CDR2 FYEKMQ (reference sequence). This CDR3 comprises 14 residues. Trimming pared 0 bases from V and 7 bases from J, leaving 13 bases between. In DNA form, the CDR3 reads TGTGCCAGCAGCTTAGGCGGCCGCGTGCGTGAGCAGTACTTC. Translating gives CASSLGGRVREQYF.

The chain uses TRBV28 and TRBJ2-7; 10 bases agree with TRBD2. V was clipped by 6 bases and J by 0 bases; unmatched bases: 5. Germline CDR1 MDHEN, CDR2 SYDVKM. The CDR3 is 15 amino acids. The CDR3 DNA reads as TGTGCCAGCAGACGATTAGCGGGGGGCTCCTACGAGCAGTACTTC. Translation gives CASRRLAGGSYEQYF.

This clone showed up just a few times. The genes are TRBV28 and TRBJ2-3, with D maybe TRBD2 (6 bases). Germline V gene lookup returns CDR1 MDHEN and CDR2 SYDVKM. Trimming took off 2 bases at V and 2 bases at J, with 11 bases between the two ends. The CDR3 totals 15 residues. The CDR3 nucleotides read TGTGCCAGCAGTTTAGCGGGAACTTACACAGATACGCAGTATTTT. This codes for CASSLAGTYTDTQYF.

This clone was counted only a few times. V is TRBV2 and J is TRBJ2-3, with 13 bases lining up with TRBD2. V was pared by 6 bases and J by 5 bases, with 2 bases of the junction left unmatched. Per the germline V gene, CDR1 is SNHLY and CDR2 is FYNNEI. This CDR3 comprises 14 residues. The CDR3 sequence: CASRLAGGLDTQYF. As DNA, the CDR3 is TGTGCCAGCAGACTAGCGGGAGGGCTAGATACGCAGTATTTT. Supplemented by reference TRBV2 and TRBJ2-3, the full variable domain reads EPEVTQTPSHQVTQMGQEVILRCVPISNHLYFYWYRQILGQKVEFLVSFYNNEISEKSEIFDDQFSVERPDGSNFTLKIRSTKLEDSAMYFCASRLAGGLDTQYFGPGTRLTVL.

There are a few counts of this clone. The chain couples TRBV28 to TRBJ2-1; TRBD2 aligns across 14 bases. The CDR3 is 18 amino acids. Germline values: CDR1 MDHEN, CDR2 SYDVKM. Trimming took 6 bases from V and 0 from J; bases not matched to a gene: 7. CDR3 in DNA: TGTGCCAGCAGACAGACTAGCGGGAGGGAGAGCTCCTACAATGAGCAGTTCTTC. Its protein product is CASRQTSGRESSYNEQFF.

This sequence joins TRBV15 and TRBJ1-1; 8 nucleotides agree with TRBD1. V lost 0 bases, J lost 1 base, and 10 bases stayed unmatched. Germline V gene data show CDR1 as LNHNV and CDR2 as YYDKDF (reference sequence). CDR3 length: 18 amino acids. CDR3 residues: CATSRDARGQARNTEAFF. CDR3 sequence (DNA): TGTGCCACCAGCAGAGATGCTCGGGGACAGGCGAGGAACACTGAAGCTTTCTTT.